This entry is about one T cell receptor beta chain. The antigen this receptor binds is unknown. Base-call qualities are not available, and no considerably larger clone is one nucleotide away. These data belong to a study of blood T cells in healthy people across ages (dated by TCRdb to between 2015 and 2017). Study-level background: In model experiments, roughly one uniquely barcoded TCR beta cDNA molecule per two T cells was captured by template switching. The study measured age-related changes in TCR beta repertoire diversity using deep sequencing normalized with unique cDNA molecular identifiers. Donors were grouped into four age groups: young (average roughly 16 years), middle-aged (under 40), aged (around 56) and long-lived (82). For two donors (one aged 18 to 30 and one aged 80 or older), the study analyzed two additional independent replicas of 1 million unique cDNA reads from the same blood draw. The research as a whole found: Because profiling used bulk unsorted PBMCs, naive and antigen-experienced compartments could not be compared conclusively. Estimates of total diversity from one million sequenced T cells were regarded as lower bounds and underestimates. Observed TCR beta diversity per million T cells fell roughly linearly with age, and a significant reduction was already apparent by age roughly 41. Compared with the aged group, more naive CD4+ T cells, fewer expanded clones and increased TCR diversity were shown by the long-lived group, suggesting age selection. Because the CMV infection status of the donors was unknown, age-related changes in expanded clonotypes may potentially have been confounded. The percentage of naive T cells measured by flow cytometry correlated strongly with observed TCR beta diversity.

Its CDR3 holds 13 amino acids, cysteine through phenylalanine. Of all the DNA, just the CDR3 is kept, 39 bases in frame from base 1. V is cut by 6 bases and J by 0 bases, and the space between the germline ends is 8 bases. The CDR1 and CDR2 encoded by the germline V gene are LGHNA and YNFKEQ. Receptor amplification or capture employed 5' RACE. For sequencing, an Illumina HiSeq 2500 was employed. A second PCR of roughly 6 to 11 cycles was run with a J-beta primer mix and a sample-barcoded 5' primer. A unique molecular identifier was introduced onto each TCR beta cDNA molecule by a template-switch 5' adaptor carrying 12 random nucleotides. Each sample yielded at least 3 million CDR3-containing paired-end reads. The Mint cDNA synthesis kit, primed by a TRBC-specific oligonucleotide, was used to synthesize first-strand cDNA from all RNA. All cDNA was treated with uracil-DNA glycosylase and then went through a first 18-cycle PCR with the universal primers M1SS and BC2_uni_R. Per the source publication's procedure: For normalization, 1 million high-quality reads were randomly selected from each sample, with every read carrying a distinct molecular identifier. Instead of being binned into consensus sequences, reads that shared molecular identifiers were thrown out. MiTCR, with a Q25 quality threshold and the strictest error-elimination algorithm, was used for CDR3 identification, clonotype clustering and error correction. Lower-bound total TCR beta diversity was estimated with a nonparametric unseen species model using Euler transformation. In TCRdb, the public reads were trimmed at Q25 with fastp and aligned with MiXCR, with productive beta chains retained. CDR3 protein duplicates are merged, each entry listing the most common genes and DNA. TCRdb, not the authors, supplied the V and J calls. The sample table lists about 560,000 distinct CDR3 sequences, about a quarter of them with a count of one. The ten largest account for approximately 3.3% of the sample.

Systemically healthy Caucasian individuals from Russia, 39 in total and aged roughly 6 to 100 years, were included as donors. About 9.6 milliliters of peripheral blood were collected from each donor into EDTA-treated Vacutainer tubes. PBMCs were isolated by Ficoll-Paque density-gradient centrifugation, with at least 6.5 million obtained per sample. Total RNA, at least 6 micrograms per sample, was extracted from PBMCs with Trizol reagent. For every donor, an aliquot of PBMCs went through flow cytometry to measure the percentages of naive CD45RAhigh/CD27high T cells. These same data were also listed under a study on T cells of mothers and their children. As the second publication notes: The donors were nine systemically healthy Caucasian individuals, made up of three mothers and their six children. cDNA synthesis consumed the entire amount of extracted RNA, loaded at around 1.5 ug RNA in each 15 ul reaction. In the second PCR, the M1S primer introduced both the sample barcodes and 2-4 random nucleotides. More than 9 million TCR beta CDR3 reads were obtained from each mother, and 2.5 million to 3 million reads were obtained from each child. Thymic selection shapes the output of TCR recombination in a similar way in related and unrelated pairs, and inherited differences have a minor effect. Normalized repertoire overlap was always slightly but never significantly higher in related than unrelated mother-child pairs. No persistent microchimeric T cell clones were found, with a detection sensitivity of approximately 100 clones per million clonotypes. To look for features that set related mother-child pairs apart from unrelated individuals, the researchers ran deep NGS to compare the TCR beta repertoires of mothers and children. Mothers averaged approximately 40 +/- 4 years of age and children averaged about 12 +/- 4 years. After adapter ligation with NEBNext reagents, the libraries were sequenced on Illumina HiSeq 2000 with 100+100 nt paired-end reads. To prevent cross-contamination, the mother and child libraries were prepared one month apart and sequenced in separate runs. For each donor, somewhere between roughly 450,000 and 2,000,000 distinct TCR beta clonotypes were identified. Naive TCR beta clonotypes were estimated from low-frequency clonotypes matched to each donor's FACS-determined naive share, without sorting.

Input material: blood. The TCR sequence derives from a boy aged 2 to 9 in good health. Rearrangement joined TRBV4-2 to TRBJ1-2; the D gene remains uncertain. CDR3 sequence: CASRSIANYGYTF. The DNA sequence is given as TGTGCCAGCAGGTCCATAGCTAACTATGGCTACACCTTC.